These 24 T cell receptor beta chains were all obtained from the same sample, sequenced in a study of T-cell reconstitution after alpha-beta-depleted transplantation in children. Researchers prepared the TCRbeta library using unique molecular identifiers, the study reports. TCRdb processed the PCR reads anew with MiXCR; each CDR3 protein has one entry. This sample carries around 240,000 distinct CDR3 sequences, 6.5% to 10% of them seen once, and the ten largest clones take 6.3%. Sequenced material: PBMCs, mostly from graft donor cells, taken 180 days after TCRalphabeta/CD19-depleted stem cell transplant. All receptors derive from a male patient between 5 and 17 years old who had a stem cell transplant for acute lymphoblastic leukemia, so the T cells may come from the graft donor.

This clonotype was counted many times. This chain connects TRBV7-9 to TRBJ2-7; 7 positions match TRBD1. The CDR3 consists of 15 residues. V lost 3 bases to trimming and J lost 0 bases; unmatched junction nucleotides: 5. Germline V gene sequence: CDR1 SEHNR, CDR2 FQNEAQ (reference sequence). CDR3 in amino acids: CASSFGDSPSYEQYF. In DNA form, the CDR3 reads TGTGCCAGCAGCTTTGGGGACAGTCCCTCCTACGAGCAGTACTTC. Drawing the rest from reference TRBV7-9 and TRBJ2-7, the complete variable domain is DTGVSQNPRHKITKRGQNVTFRCDPISEHNRLYWYRQTLGQGPEFLTYFQNEAQLEKSRLLSDRFSAERPKGSFSTLEIQRTEQGDSAMYLCASSFGDSPSYEQYFGPGTRLTVT.

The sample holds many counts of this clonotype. CDR3 residues: CASSLALAGSSYEQYF. The CDR3 DNA follows: TGTGCCAGCAGCTTAGCACTAGCGGGAAGCTCCTACGAGCAGTACTTC. The chain uses TRBV7-6 and TRBJ2-7, with 10 bases that match TRBD2. CDR1 is SGHVS, CDR2 FNYEAQ, per germline. CDR3 size: 16 residues. J was trimmed by 0 bases and V by 0 bases; bases with no gene match: 2.

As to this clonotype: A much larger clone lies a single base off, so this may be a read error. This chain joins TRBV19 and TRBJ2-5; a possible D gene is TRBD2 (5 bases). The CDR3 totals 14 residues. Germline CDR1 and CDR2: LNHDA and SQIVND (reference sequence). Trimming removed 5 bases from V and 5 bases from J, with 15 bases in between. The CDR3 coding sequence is TGTGCCAGTAGTGCCGGACTGGGAAGCGAGACCCAGTACTTC. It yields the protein CASSAGLGSETQYF.

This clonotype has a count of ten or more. The CDR3 protein is CSAISGPPHNEQFF. CDR3 in DNA: TGCAGTGCTATTAGCGGGCCCCCGCACAATGAGCAGTTCTTC. This sequence joins TRBV20-1 and TRBJ2-1, with 7 bases fitting TRBD2. Trimming took 4 bases from V and 5 from J; bases not matched to a gene: 8. Germline V lookup: CDR1 DFQATT, CDR2 SNEGSKA (reference sequence). This CDR3 has 14 residues.

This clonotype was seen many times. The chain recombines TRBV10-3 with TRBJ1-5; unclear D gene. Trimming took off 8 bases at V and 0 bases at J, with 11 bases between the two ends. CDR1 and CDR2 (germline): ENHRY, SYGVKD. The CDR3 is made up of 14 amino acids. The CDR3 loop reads CAILYTFSNQPQHF. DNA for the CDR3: TGTGCCATCCTTTACACCTTTAGCAATCAGCCCCAGCATTTT.

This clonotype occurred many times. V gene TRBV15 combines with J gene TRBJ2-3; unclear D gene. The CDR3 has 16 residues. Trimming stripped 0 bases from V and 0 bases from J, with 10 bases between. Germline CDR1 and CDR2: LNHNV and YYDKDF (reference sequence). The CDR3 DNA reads TGTGCCACCAGCAGAGATAAATGGCGGAGCACAGATACGCAGTATTTT. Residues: CATSRDKWRSTDTQYF.

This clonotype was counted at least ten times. CDR3 residues: CASSARVRGETQYF. The CDR3 DNA reads as TGTGCCAGCAGCGCCAGGGTGCGCGGAGAGACCCAGTACTTC. V is TRBV13 and J is TRBJ2-5, with a possible D match to TRBD1 (5 bases). Germline-derived CDR1 and CDR2 are PRHDT and FYEKMQ (reference sequence). The V end was cut by 5 bases, the J end by 4 bases, with 14 bases between. CDR3 length: 14 amino acids.

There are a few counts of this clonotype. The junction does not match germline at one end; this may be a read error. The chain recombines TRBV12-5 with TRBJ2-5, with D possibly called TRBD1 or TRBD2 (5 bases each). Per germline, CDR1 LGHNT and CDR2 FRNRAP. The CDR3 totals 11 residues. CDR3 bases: TGTGTTAGTGGTTTTTCGGGACGATCGTACTTC. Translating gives CVSGFSGRSYF.

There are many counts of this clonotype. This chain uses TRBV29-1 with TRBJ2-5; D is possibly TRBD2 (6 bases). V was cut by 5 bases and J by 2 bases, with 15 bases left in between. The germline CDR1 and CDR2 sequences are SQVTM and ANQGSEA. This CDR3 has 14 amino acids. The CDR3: CSVRGGRGQETQYF. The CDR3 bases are TGCAGCGTTAGGGGCGGTCGGGGGCAAGAGACCCAGTACTTC.

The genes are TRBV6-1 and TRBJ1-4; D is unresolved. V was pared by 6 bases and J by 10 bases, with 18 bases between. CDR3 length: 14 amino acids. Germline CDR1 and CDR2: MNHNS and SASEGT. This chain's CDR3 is CASRSQDGSRKLFF. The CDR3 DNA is TGTGCCAGCAGAAGTCAAGACGGTAGCCGAAAACTGTTTTTT.

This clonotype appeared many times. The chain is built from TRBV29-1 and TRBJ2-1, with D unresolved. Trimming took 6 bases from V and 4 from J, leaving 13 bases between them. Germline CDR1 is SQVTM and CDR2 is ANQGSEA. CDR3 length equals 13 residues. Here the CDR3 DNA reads TGCAGCGTGAGAGTGGGATCTTACAATGAGCAGTTCTTC. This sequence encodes CSVRVGSYNEQFF.

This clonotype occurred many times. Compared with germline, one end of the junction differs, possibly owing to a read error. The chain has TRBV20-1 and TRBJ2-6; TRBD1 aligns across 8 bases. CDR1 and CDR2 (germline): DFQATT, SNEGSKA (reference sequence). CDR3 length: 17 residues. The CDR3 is CSARGTGRSSGANVLTF. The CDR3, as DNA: TGCAGTGCCAGAGGGACAGGCCGCTCCTCTGGGGCCAACGTCCTGACTTTC.

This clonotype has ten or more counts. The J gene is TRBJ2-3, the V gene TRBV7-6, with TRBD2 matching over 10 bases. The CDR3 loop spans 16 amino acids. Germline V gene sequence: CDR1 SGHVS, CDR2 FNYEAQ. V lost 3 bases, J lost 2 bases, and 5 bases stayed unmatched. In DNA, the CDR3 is TGTGCCAGCAGCTTTAGTCTAGCGGGAGCCACAGATACGCAGTATTTT. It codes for CASSFSLAGATDTQYF.

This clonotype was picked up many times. CDR3 in DNA: TGCAGTGTCCCGGGACTCTACTACGAGCAGTACTTC. Translating gives CSVPGLYYEQYF. The chain has TRBV20-1 and TRBJ2-7, with D perhaps matching TRBD2 (6 bases). Germline CDR1 reads DFQATT; CDR2 reads SNEGSKA (reference sequence). Trimming shortened V by 7 bases and J by 3 bases, and 13 bases separated the two germline ends. The CDR3 covers 12 residues.

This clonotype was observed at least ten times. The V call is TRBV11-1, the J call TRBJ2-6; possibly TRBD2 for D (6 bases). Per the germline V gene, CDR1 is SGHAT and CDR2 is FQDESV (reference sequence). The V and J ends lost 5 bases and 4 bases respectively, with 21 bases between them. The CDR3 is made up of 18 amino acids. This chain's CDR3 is CASSPPGGPLGGANVLTF. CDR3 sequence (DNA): TGTGCCAGCAGCCCCCCCGGAGGGCCCCTGGGGGGGGCCAACGTCCTGACTTTC.

The CDR3 loop is CASSPLGEVGELFF. As DNA, the CDR3 is TGTGCCAGCAGCCCCTTGGGGGAGGTCGGGGAGCTGTTTTTT. This chain connects TRBV4-2 to TRBJ2-2; D is perhaps TRBD2 (6 bases). V dropped 4 bases and J dropped 7 bases, with 13 bases sitting between them. CDR1 LGHNA and CDR2 YNFKEQ come from the germline V gene. The CDR3 sequence is 14 residues long.

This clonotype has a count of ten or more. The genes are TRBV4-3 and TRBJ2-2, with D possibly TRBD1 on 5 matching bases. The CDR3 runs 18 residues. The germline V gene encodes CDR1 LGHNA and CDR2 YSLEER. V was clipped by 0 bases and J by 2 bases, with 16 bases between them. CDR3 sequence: CASSQERVSGLNTGELFF. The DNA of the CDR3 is TGCGCCAGCAGCCAAGAAAGAGTATCAGGGCTTAACACCGGGGAGCTGTTTTTT.

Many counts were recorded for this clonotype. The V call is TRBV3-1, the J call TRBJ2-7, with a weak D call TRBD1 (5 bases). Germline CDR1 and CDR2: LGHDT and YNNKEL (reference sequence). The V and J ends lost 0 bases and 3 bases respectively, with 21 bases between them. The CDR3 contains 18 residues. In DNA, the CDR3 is TGTGCCAGCAGCCAAGATTGGGTCCCTAAGGGGAACTACTACGAGCAGTACTTC. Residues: CASSQDWVPKGNYYEQYF.

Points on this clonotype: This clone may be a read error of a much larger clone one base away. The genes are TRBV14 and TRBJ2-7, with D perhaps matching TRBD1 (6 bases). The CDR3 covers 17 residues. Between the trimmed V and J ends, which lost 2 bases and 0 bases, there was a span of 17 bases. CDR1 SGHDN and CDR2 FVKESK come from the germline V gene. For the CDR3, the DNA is TGTGCCAGCAGCCAACTTAGCAGGGGCTACTCCTCCTACGAGCAGTACTTC. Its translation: CASSQLSRGYSSYEQYF. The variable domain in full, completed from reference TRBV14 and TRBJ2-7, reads EAGVTQFPSHSVIEKGQTVTLRCDPISGHDNLYWYRRVMGKEIKFLLHFVKESKQDESGMPNNRFLAERTGGTYSTLKVQPAELEDSGVYFCASSQLSRGYSSYEQYFGPGTRLTVT.

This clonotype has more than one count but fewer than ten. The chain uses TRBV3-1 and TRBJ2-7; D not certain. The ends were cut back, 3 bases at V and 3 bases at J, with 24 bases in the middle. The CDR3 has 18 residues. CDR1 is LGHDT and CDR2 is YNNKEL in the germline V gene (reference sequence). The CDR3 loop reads CASSHGDGRNLPFYEQYF. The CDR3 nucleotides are TGTGCCAGCAGCCATGGTGACGGACGGAACCTCCCTTTCTACGAGCAGTACTTC.

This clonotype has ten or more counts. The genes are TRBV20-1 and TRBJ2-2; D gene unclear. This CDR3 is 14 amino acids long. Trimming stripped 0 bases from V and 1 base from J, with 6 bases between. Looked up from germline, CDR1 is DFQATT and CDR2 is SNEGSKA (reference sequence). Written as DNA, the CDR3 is TGCAGTGCTAGAGATCACATGAACACCGGGGAGCTGTTTTTT. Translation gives CSARDHMNTGELFF.

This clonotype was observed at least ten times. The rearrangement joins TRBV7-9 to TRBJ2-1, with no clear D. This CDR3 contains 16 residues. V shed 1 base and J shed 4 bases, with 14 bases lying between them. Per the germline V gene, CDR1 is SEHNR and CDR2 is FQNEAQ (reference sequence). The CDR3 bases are TGTGCCAGCAGCTTAGATGTCGGTACCGCTTACAATGAGCAGTTCTTC. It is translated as CASSLDVGTAYNEQFF.

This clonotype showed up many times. This chain's CDR3 is CASVTGGGTGELFF. The CDR3 region has the DNA TGTGCCAGCGTGACAGGGGGAGGTACCGGGGAGCTGTTTTTT. The chain joins TRBV28 to TRBJ2-2; 9 bases fit TRBD1. The CDR3 spans 14 residues. V was clipped by 8 bases and J by 5 bases; unmatched bases: 6. Per germline, CDR1 MDHEN and CDR2 SYDVKM.

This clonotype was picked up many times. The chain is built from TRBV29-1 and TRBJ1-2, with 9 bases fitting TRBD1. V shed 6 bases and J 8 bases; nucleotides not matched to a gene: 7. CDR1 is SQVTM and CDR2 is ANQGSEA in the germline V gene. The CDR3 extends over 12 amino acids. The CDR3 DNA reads TGCAGCGTGAAGGGACAGGGTGGAGGCTACACCTTC. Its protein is CSVKGQGGGYTF.